The 27 T cell receptor beta chains presented below share a single source sample, sequenced in a study of cytomegalovirus exposure and HLA in healthy donors. Use of 60 Vbeta and 13 Jbeta primers characterized the PCR. The assay was immunoSEQ multiplex PCR, and TCRdb's table has in-frame clones only and misses some. The data hold around 120,000 clones, with over 75% observed a single time. The sample consisted of PBMCs. The receptors derive from a boy between 5 and 17 years old in good health and CMV-seronegative.

V gene TRBV15 combines with J gene TRBJ2-7; 12 positions match TRBD1. V lost 3 bases, J lost 3 bases, and 9 bases stayed unmatched. The germline CDR1 and CDR2 sequences are LNHNV and YYDKDF (reference sequence). The CDR3 contains 17 residues. This CDR3 reads CATSRGPGTGGFYEQYF. The CDR3 nucleotides read TGTGCCACCAGCAGGGGACCCGGGACAGGGGGCTTCTACGAGCAGTACTTC.

The V and J genes are TRBV27 and TRBJ2-2; D gene ambiguous. Germline V gene data show CDR1 as MNHEY and CDR2 as SMNVEV (reference sequence). V was shortened by 2 bases and J by 1 base, with 14 bases between the two germline ends. The CDR3 sequence is 17 residues long. The CDR3 nucleotides are TGTGCCAGCAGTTTACTTCCGCTCAGACTGAACACCGGGGAGCTGTTTTTT. Its translation: CASSLLPLRLNTGELFF.

As to this clone: The junction departs from the called germline gene at one end, perhaps through a read error. This chain uses TRBV19 with TRBJ1-2; TRBD1 might be the D (5 bases). Germline V gene data show CDR1 as LNHDA and CDR2 as SQIVND (reference sequence). This CDR3 spans 15 amino acids. This CDR3 reads CASSTEHYRSYGYPF. CDR3 DNA sequence: TGTGCCAGTAGTACGGAACATTACAGGTCCTATGGCTACCCCTTC.

V and J are TRBV7-9 and TRBJ1-5; D remains unclear. CDR1 is SEHNR, CDR2 FQNEAQ, per germline (reference sequence). This CDR3 has 12 amino acids. The V and J ends lost 5 bases and 3 bases respectively, with 5 bases between them. The CDR3 protein is CASSPNNQPQHF. CDR3 nucleotide sequence: TGTGCCAGCAGCCCAAACAATCAGCCCCAGCATTTT.

The chain employs TRBV9 and TRBJ1-1; perhaps TRBD1 as D (5 bases). V dropped 2 bases and J dropped 5 bases, with 13 bases sitting between them. Germline-derived CDR1 and CDR2 are SGDLS and YYNGEE. CDR3 size: 14 residues. In nucleotides, the CDR3 is TGTGCCAGCAGCGTGGGGGGGTCTGTAACTGAAGCTTTCTTT. It specifies CASSVGGSVTEAFF.

This clone was seen once. This chain connects TRBV11-2 to TRBJ1-1; D is uncertain. The V gene lost 5 bases and the J gene lost 14 bases, with 18 bases spanning the gap. The CDR3 runs to 12 residues. The germline gives CDR1 SGHAT, CDR2 FQNNGV. CDR3 amino acids: CASSATGVLTFF. CDR3 coding DNA: TGTGCCAGCAGCGCGACGGGAGTACTAACGTTCTTT.

This chain joins TRBV4-1 and TRBJ2-7; weak D call: TRBD1 (6 bases). This CDR3 spans 14 amino acids. CDR1 and CDR2 (germline): MGHRA, YSYEKL. With 0 bases removed from V and 4 bases from J, the gap between germline ends came to 10 bases. The CDR3 sequence: CASSQDPQGYEQYF. For the CDR3, the DNA is TGCGCCAGCAGCCAAGATCCCCAGGGGTACGAGCAGTACTTC.

The chain has TRBV7-2 and TRBJ2-3; D perhaps matches TRBD2 (6 bases). The germline V gene has CDR1 SGHTA and CDR2 FQGNSA. V was shortened by 2 bases and J by 5 bases, with 8 bases between the two germline ends. The CDR3 length is 13 residues. CDR3 coding DNA: TGTGCCAGCAGCTTAAGGCGGGGAGATACGCAGTATTTT. Protein product: CASSLRRGDTQYF.

The chain is built from TRBV7-2 and TRBJ1-3; 8 bases line up with TRBD1. The CDR3 is 17 residues long. Germline trimming cut 0 bases from V and 1 base from J; bases unmatched to any gene: 5. Germline V CDR1 and CDR2: SGHTA, FQGNSA. The CDR3 here is CASSLAGQGVSGNTIYF. CDR3 bases: TGTGCCAGCAGCTTAGCCGGACAGGGAGTGTCTGGAAACACCATATATTTT.

The rearrangement uses TRBV7-2 and TRBJ2-1; 8 bases are shared with TRBD2. With 3 bases clipped from V and 2 bases from J, the junction kept 6 bases outside the gene matches. In germline, CDR1 is SGHTA, CDR2 FQGNSA. The CDR3 loop spans 16 amino acids. The chain's CDR3 is CASSLLAGPTYNEQFF. The CDR3 coding sequence is TGTGCCAGCAGCTTGTTAGCGGGGCCTACCTACAATGAGCAGTTCTTC.

The rearrangement links TRBV5-6 to TRBJ2-1; 7 bases line up with TRBD2. The CDR3 runs to 13 residues. Per germline, CDR1 SGHDT and CDR2 YYEEEE. V was clipped by 2 bases and J by 7 bases; unmatched bases: 3. The CDR3 DNA follows: TGTGCCAGCAGCTTTTTGGGGGGGAATGAGCAGTTCTTC. Translating it yields CASSFLGGNEQFF.

The chain carries TRBV6-1 and TRBJ2-1; 8 positions match TRBD1. Germline CDR1 is MNHNS and CDR2 is SASEGT. The J segment lost 6 bases and the V segment lost 2 bases, leaving 9 bases of the junction unmatched. The CDR3 totals 16 residues. As DNA, the CDR3 is TGTGCCAGCAGTGAAATGACAGGGGTGGGAGGCAATGAGCAGTTCTTC. It translates to CASSEMTGVGGNEQFF.

The chain combines TRBV5-1 with TRBJ2-2, with 10 nucleotides matching TRBD2. V dropped 8 bases and J dropped 6; count of bases not matched to a gene: 10. CDR1 and CDR2 from the germline V gene are SGHRS and YFSETQ. The CDR3 runs to 15 residues. The CDR3 region is CARTKRGGEAGELFF. The CDR3 nucleotides are TGCGCCAGGACGAAGCGGGGGGGGGAGGCCGGGGAGCTGTTTTTT.

The rearrangement links TRBV5-1 to TRBJ2-3; 10 bases line up with TRBD2. This CDR3 spans 16 amino acids. The germline V gene encodes CDR1 SGHRS and CDR2 YFSETQ. V lost 1 base to trimming and J lost 4 bases; unmatched junction nucleotides: 6. As DNA, the CDR3 is TGCGCCAGCAGCTTGCTCACTAGCGGGACCGCAGATACGCAGTATTTT. This codes for CASSLLTSGTADTQYF. Supplemented by reference TRBV5-1 and TRBJ2-3, the full variable domain reads KAGVTQTPRYLIKTRGQQVTLSCSPISGHRSVSWYQQTPGQGLQFLFEYFSETQRNKGNFPGRFSGRQFSNSRSEMNVSTLELGDSALYLCASSLLTSGTADTQYFGPGTRLTVL.

The chain employs TRBV7-9 and TRBJ1-4; D might be TRBD1 (5 bases). The CDR3 runs to 15 residues. Germline V gene sequence: CDR1 SEHNR, CDR2 FQNEAQ (reference sequence). Trimming removed 2 bases at V and 5 bases at J, with 12 bases between. The CDR3: CASSLSRQGNEKLFF. DNA of the CDR3: TGTGCCAGCAGCTTATCTCGGCAGGGAAATGAAAAACTGTTTTTT. The variable domain in full, with the rest retrieved from reference TRBV7-9 and TRBJ1-4, is DTGVSQNPRHKITKRGQNVTFRCDPISEHNRLYWYRQTLGQGPEFLTYFQNEAQLEKSRLLSDRFSAERPKGSFSTLEIQRTEQGDSAMYLCASSLSRQGNEKLFFGSGTQLSVL.

J is TRBJ1-5 and V is TRBV2; D gene uncertain. V lost 1 base to trimming and J lost 1 base, with 8 bases between them. Germline CDR1 SNHLY, CDR2 FYNNEI. The CDR3 runs to 15 residues. The CDR3 region is CASSEGAASNQPQHF. The DNA for the CDR3 is TGTGCCAGCAGTGAAGGTGCGGCGAGCAATCAGCCCCAGCATTTT.

Turning to this clone: The identical CDR3 is also encoded by other nucleotide sequences in the sample. The rearrangement joins TRBV6-5 to TRBJ2-7; D perhaps matches TRBD1 (5 bases). The V end lost 6 bases, the J end lost 3 bases, and 18 bases lay between the germline ends. The CDR3 is made up of 15 amino acids. Germline CDR1 is MNHEY and CDR2 is SVGAGI. CDR3 nucleotides: TGTGCCAGCAGCCCCTTGCTCGGTAGGGGCTACGAGCAGTACTTC. It is translated as CASSPLLGRGYEQYF.

The chain links TRBV6-1 to TRBJ2-7; a possible D gene is TRBD2 (5 bases). This CDR3 contains 13 residues. Germline loops: CDR1 MNHNS, CDR2 SASEGT. V was clipped by 7 bases and J by 1 base, with 11 bases between them. CDR3 bases: TGTGCCAGCACCCACGGGGAATCCTACGAGCAGTACTTC. Its translation is CASTHGESYEQYF.

The chain is built from TRBV12-5 and TRBJ2-3; D perhaps matches TRBD2 (5 bases). Germline values: CDR1 LGHNT, CDR2 FRNRAP. The CDR3 has 15 amino acids. V dropped 0 bases and J dropped 4 bases, with 11 bases sitting between them. In nucleotides, the CDR3 is TGTGCTAGTGGTTTGGTACTGGGTAGCGCAGATACGCAGTATTTT. Its translation: CASGLVLGSADTQYF.

On this clone: Compared with germline, one end of the junction differs, possibly owing to a read error. The chain has TRBV6-1 and TRBJ1-1; TRBD1 matches 8 bases. Germline CDR1 and CDR2: MNHNS and SASEGT. The CDR3 has 14 amino acids. CDR3 region: CAISDRGRNTEAFF. CDR3 coding DNA: TGTGCCATCAGTGACAGGGGAAGGAACACTGAAGCTTTCTTT.

CDR3 bases: TGTGCCAGCAGTGTCAGGGGGTACGAGCAGTACTTC. It codes for CASSVRGYEQYF. The chain combines TRBV2 with TRBJ2-7; 7 bases are a match to TRBD1. The CDR3 loop spans 12 amino acids. Germline V gives CDR1 SNHLY, CDR2 FYNNEI. J lost 4 bases, V lost 4 bases, and 1 base had no gene match.

This rearrangement joins TRBV7-9 to TRBJ1-3; possibly TRBD1 for D (6 bases). V gave up 4 bases and J gave up 13 bases, with 17 bases separating them. Germline CDR1 is SEHNR and CDR2 is FQNEAQ (reference sequence). The CDR3 runs to 13 residues. CDR3 sequence reads: CASSYPPAGVIYF. In DNA form, the CDR3 reads TGTGCCAGCAGCTACCCCCCAGCAGGGGTTATATATTTT.

V is TRBV5-1 and J is TRBJ2-2; 8 bases align to TRBD1. The length of the CDR3 is 16 residues. V was pared by 0 bases and J by 8 bases, with 9 bases of the junction left unmatched. CDR1 is SGHRS and CDR2 is YFSETQ in the germline V gene. CDR3 sequence reads: CASSLVPRGRIGELFF. The CDR3, as DNA: TGCGCCAGCAGCTTGGTTCCCAGGGGGCGCATAGGGGAGCTGTTTTTT.

The J gene is TRBJ2-7, the V gene TRBV5-1, with 9 bases matching TRBD1. The CDR3 sequence is 14 residues long. The germline gives CDR1 SGHRS, CDR2 YFSETQ. With V trimmed by 4 bases and J by 5 bases, 7 bases remained unmatched. CDR3 in amino acids: CASSITGQGDEQYF. CDR3 DNA: TGCGCCAGCAGCATAACGGGACAGGGTGACGAGCAGTACTTC.

The chain links TRBV4-3 to TRBJ1-4; D call uncertain. V lost 2 bases and J lost 0, with 10 bases in between. There are 16 residues in the CDR3. Germline CDR1 LGHNA, CDR2 YSLEER. The CDR3 DNA sequence: TGCGCCAGCAGCCAACTGGCCCCAGCAACTAATGAAAAACTGTTTTTT. Translated: CASSQLAPATNEKLFF.

The V gene is TRBV6-6, the J gene TRBJ2-3; D might be TRBD1 (5 bases). V lost 6 bases, J lost 1 base, and 17 bases lay in between. Per germline, CDR1 MNHNY and CDR2 SVGAGI (reference sequence). CDR3 length: 16 amino acids. This chain's CDR3 is CASSQRGLGGTDTQYF. CDR3 DNA sequence: TGTGCCAGCAGCCAAAGGGGCCTAGGGGGCACAGATACGCAGTATTTT.

This rearrangement joins TRBV5-1 to TRBJ1-1, with TRBD1 matching 8 bases. The CDR3 covers 17 residues. After removal of 0 bases from V and 3 bases from J, the junction contained 10 bases not matched to a gene. CDR1 is SGHRS, CDR2 YFSETQ, per germline. CDR3: CASSLGTGQGLDTEAFF. The DNA of the CDR3 is TGCGCCAGCAGCTTGGGTACCGGACAGGGTTTGGACACTGAAGCTTTCTTT.